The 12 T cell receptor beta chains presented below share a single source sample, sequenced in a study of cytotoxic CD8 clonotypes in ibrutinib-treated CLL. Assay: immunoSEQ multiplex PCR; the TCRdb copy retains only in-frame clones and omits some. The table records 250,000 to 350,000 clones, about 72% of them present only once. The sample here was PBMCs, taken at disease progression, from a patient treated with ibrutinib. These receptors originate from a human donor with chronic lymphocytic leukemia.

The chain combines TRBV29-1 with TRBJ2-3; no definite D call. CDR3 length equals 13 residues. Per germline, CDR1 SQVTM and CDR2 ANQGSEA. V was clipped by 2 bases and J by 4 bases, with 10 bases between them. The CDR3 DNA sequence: TGCAGCGTTGAATCGGGTCATGCAGATACGCAGTATTTT. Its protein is CSVESGHADTQYF.

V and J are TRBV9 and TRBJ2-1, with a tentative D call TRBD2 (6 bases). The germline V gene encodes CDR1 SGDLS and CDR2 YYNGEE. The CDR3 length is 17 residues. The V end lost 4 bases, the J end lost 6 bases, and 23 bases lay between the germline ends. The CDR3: CASSLSALDGGGNEQFF. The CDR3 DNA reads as TGTGCCAGCAGCCTCTCCGCCCTGGACGGGGGAGGCAATGAGCAGTTCTTC. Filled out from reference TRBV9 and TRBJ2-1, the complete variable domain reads DSGVTQTPKHLITATGQRVTLRCSPRSGDLSVYWYQQSLDQGLQFLIQYYNGEERAKGNILERFSAQQFPDLHSELNLSSLELGDSALYFCASSLSALDGGGNEQFFGPGTRLTVL.

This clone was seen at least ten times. The CDR3 region is CASSPSLSGMGAFF. The DNA of the CDR3 is TGTGCCAGCAGCCCCTCCCTTTCAGGAATGGGCGCTTTCTTT. V is TRBV9 and J is TRBJ1-1, with D unclear. V lost 4 bases, J lost 11 bases, and 21 bases lay in between. Germline CDR1 is SGDLS and CDR2 is YYNGEE. The CDR3 contains 14 residues. Using reference TRBV9 and TRBJ1-1 for the parts outside the CDR3, the full variable domain is DSGVTQTPKHLITATGQRVTLRCSPRSGDLSVYWYQQSLDQGLQFLIQYYNGEERAKGNILERFSAQQFPDLHSELNLSSLELGDSALYFCASSPSLSGMGAFFGQGTRLTVV.

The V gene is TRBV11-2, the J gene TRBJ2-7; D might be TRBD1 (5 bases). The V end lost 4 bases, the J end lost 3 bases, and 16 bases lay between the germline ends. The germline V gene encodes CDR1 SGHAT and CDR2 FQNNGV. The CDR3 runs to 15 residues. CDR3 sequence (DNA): TGTGCCAGCAGCTCGAGCCGGACACGGGTCTACGAGCAGTACTTC. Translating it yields CASSSSRTRVYEQYF. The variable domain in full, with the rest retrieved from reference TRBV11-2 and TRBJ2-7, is EAGVAQSPRYKIIEKRQSVAFWCNPISGHATLYWYQQILGQGPKLLIQFQNNGVVDDSQLPKDRFSAERLKGVDSTLKIQPAKLEDSAVYLCASSSSRTRVYEQYFGPGTRLTVT.

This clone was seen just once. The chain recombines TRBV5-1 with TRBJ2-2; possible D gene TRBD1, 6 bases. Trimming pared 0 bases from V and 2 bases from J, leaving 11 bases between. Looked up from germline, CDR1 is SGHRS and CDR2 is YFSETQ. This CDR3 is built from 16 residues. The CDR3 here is CASSLASRGNTGELFF. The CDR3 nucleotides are TGCGCCAGCAGCTTGGCGAGCAGGGGAAACACCGGGGAGCTGTTTTTT.

The CDR3 reads CASSYLTGGTTDTQYF. Written as DNA, the CDR3 is TGTGCCAGCAGTTACCTGACAGGGGGTACCACAGATACGCAGTATTTT. The chain uses TRBV6-5 and TRBJ2-3; 9 nucleotides agree with TRBD1. The CDR3 loop spans 16 amino acids. Germline V gives CDR1 MNHEY, CDR2 SVGAGI. V gave up 2 bases and J gave up 2 bases; unmatched junction bases: 5.

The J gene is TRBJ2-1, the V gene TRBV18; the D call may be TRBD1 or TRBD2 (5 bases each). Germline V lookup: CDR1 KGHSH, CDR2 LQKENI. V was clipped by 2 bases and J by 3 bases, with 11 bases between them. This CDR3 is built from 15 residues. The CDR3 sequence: CASSPGAGSYNEQFF. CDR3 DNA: TGTGCCAGCTCACCAGGGGCTGGGAGCTACAATGAGCAGTTCTTC.

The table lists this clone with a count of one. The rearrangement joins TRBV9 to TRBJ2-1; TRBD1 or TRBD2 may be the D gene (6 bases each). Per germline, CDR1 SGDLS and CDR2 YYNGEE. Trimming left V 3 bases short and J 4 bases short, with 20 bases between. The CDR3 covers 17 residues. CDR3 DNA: TGTGCCAGCAGCGCCCGAGGGGGGACCCTAGGGTACAATGAGCAGTTCTTC. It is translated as CASSARGGTLGYNEQFF.

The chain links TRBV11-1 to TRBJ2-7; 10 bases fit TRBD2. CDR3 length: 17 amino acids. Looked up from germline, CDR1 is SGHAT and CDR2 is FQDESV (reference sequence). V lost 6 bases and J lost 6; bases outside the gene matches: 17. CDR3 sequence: CASRLTSGAHLSGEQYF. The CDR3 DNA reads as TGTGCCAGCAGACTAACTAGCGGGGCCCACCTAAGCGGCGAGCAGTACTTC.

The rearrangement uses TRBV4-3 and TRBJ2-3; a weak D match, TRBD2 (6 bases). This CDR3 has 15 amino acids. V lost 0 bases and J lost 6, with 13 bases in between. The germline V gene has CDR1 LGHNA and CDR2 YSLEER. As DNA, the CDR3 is TGCGCCAGCAGCCAAGAAGGGGAGGACTGGGATACGCAGTATTTT. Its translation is CASSQEGEDWDTQYF.

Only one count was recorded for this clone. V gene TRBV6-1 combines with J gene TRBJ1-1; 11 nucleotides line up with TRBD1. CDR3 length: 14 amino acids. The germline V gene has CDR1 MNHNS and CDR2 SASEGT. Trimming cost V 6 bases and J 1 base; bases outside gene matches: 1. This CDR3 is CASSGQGANTEAFF. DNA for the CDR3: TGTGCCAGCAGCGGACAGGGGGCGAACACTGAAGCTTTCTTT.

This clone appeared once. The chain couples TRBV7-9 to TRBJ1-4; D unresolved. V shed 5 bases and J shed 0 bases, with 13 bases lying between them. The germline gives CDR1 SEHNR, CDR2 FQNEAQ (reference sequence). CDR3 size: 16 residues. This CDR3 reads CASSRFPLTTNEKLFF. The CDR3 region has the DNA TGTGCCAGCAGCAGGTTCCCCCTCACAACTAATGAAAAACTGTTTTTT.